The next 8 T cell receptor beta chains were all read from a single sample in a study of T cell responses to AZD1222 COVID-19 vaccine. The table came from immunoSEQ multiplex PCR; TCRdb's copy has only in-frame clones and leaves some out. The table shows around 120,000 clones, with more than 70% occurring only once. The sample in question was peripheral blood, obtained 28 days after the second AZD1222 dose. The receptors were gathered from an adult who received the AZD1222 COVID-19 vaccine.

This chain uses TRBV5-8 with TRBJ1-2, with D possibly TRBD1 on 6 matching bases. V lost 2 bases and J lost 2, with 10 bases in between. This CDR3 has 14 amino acids. Germline V gives CDR1 SGHTS, CDR2 YDEGEE. The CDR3 region is CASSFQGRNYGYTF. For the CDR3, the DNA is TGTGCCAGCAGCTTCCAGGGGCGCAACTATGGCTACACCTTC.

J is TRBJ2-7 and V is TRBV6-5, with D tentatively TRBD2 (6 bases). The CDR3 runs to 13 residues. V gave up 6 bases and J gave up 3 bases, with 12 bases separating them. Germline V gene lookup returns CDR1 MNHEY and CDR2 SVGAGI. The CDR3: CASRGEVLYEQYF. In DNA, the CDR3 is TGTGCCAGCAGGGGGGAGGTCCTCTACGAGCAGTACTTC.

This chain connects TRBV10-1 to TRBJ1-1, with D possibly TRBD1 on 5 matching bases. The CDR3 is 14 amino acids. Per germline, CDR1 WNHNN and CDR2 SYGVQD (reference sequence). V was trimmed by 3 bases and J by 4 bases, leaving 12 bases between them. CDR3 DNA sequence: TGCGCCAGCAGTGATGGACACCTGGGCACTGAAGCTTTCTTT. Translation: CASSDGHLGTEAFF.

A single count supports this clone. The V and J genes are TRBV5-6 and TRBJ1-5; the D gene is possibly TRBD1 (5 bases). The CDR3 is 16 residues long. CDR1 is SGHDT, CDR2 YYEEEE, per germline. Trimming shortened V by 0 bases and J by 6 bases, and 16 bases separated the two germline ends. The CDR3 spells CASSLDRAGLVQPQHF. The CDR3 DNA is TGTGCCAGCAGCTTGGATCGGGCAGGGTTGGTTCAGCCCCAGCATTTT.

J is TRBJ1-2 and V is TRBV18; no definite D call. V was cut by 0 bases and J by 2 bases, with 7 bases left in between. This CDR3 contains 14 residues. CDR1 KGHSH and CDR2 LQKENI come from the germline V gene. In DNA, the CDR3 is TGTGCCAGCTCACCACCATGGCAGAACTATGGCTACACCTTC. This sequence encodes CASSPPWQNYGYTF.

V gene TRBV11-2 combines with J gene TRBJ1-4; 7 bases agree with TRBD1. The CDR3 runs to 14 residues. From germline, CDR1 is SGHAT and CDR2 FQNNGV. V was pared by 3 bases and J by 7 bases, with 5 bases of the junction left unmatched. The CDR3 region is CASSLGAGGEKLFF. CDR3 coding DNA: TGTGCCAGCAGCTTGGGGGCAGGGGGTGAAAAACTGTTTTTT.

This chain joins TRBV28 and TRBJ2-1; D uncertain. V shed 5 bases and J shed 11 bases, with 19 bases lying between them. The CDR3 covers 14 residues. Germline CDR1 is MDHEN and CDR2 is SYDVKM. This CDR3 is CASSPLRSVRKQFF. DNA for the CDR3: TGTGCCAGCAGTCCTCTACGGTCAGTAAGGAAGCAGTTCTTC.

The chain is built from TRBV6-5 and TRBJ1-1; D is possibly TRBD1 (5 bases). Trimming took off 7 bases at V and 3 bases at J, with 15 bases between the two ends. Germline CDR1 and CDR2: MNHEY and SVGAGI. The CDR3 has 14 amino acids. The DNA for the CDR3 is TGTGCCAGCATTAACCCGCAGGGTTACACTGAAGCTTTCTTT. Residues: CASINPQGYTEAFF.